This paragraph reports one T cell receptor beta chain. The sample originates from a study of blood T cell repertoires in COVID-19. Study summary: From the United States, Italy and Spain came samples of acute and convalescent COVID-19. T cells, B-cell-depleted T cells, or PBMCs supplied cDNA or gDNA.

The germline V gene has CDR1 KGHSH and CDR2 LQKENI. The CDR3 has 14 residues. Trimming removed 4 bases at V and 8 bases at J, with 17 bases between. Authors' methods: Counts of nucleated cells, estimated from reference gene primer amplification, were obtained. The data were produced by immunoSEQ multiplex PCR, yet TCRdb's version contains in-frame clones alone and is incomplete. Clone size and the V and J calls come from that table; the DNA yielded D and trimming. This table holds 100,000 to 150,000 clones, about 91% found once. The J gene is TRBJ1-2, the V gene TRBV18; D perhaps matches TRBD1 (6 bases). The clonotype comes from a man aged 50 to 59 with acute or convalescent COVID-19. The sample consisted of peripheral blood. The CDR3 nucleotides read TGTGCCAGCTCACTCCCCTTAGGGGGAAAAGGCTACACCTTC. It encodes CASSLPLGGKGYTF. Variable domain in full (rest from reference TRBV18 and TRBJ1-2): NAGVMQNPRHLVRRRGQEARLRCSPMKGHSHVYWYRQLPEEGLKFMVYLQKENIIDESGMPKERFSAEFPKEGPSILRIQQVVRGDSAAYFCASSLPLGGKGYTFGSGTRLTVV.